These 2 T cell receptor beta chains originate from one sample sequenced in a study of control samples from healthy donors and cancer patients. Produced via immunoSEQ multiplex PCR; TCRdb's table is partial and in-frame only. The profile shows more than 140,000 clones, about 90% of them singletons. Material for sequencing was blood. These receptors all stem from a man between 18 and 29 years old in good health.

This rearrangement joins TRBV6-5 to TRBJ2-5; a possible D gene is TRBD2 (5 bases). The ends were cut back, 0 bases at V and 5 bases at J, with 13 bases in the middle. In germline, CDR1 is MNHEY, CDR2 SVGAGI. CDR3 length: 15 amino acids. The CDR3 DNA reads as TGTGCCAGCAGTTACTCCCGGGAACGGGGTGAGACCCAGTACTTC. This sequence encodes CASSYSRERGETQYF.

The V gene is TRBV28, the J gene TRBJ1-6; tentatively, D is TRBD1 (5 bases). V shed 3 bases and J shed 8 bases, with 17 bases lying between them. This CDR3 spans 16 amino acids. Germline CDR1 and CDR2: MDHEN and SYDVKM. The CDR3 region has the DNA TGTGCCAGCAGTTTCGCGGGTCAGGGAATGGATTCACCCCTCCACTTT. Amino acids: CASSFAGQGMDSPLHF.